This T cell receptor beta chain derives from a study of Graves' ophthalmopathy and Graves' hyperthyroidism. As for the study in general: Specimen type is peripheral blood, obtained at initial diagnosis before any treatment.

General study findings and limits: A majority of expanded thyroid clonotypes exceeding 0.001 frequency were likewise present in blood. With around 65% sensitivity and approximately 73% specificity, the model predicted ophthalmopathy progression.

CDR3 length: 15 residues. Germline V CDR1 and CDR2: SGHRS, YFSETQ. Germline trimming cut 2 bases from V and 0 bases from J; bases unmatched to any gene: 4. Amplification of TCR beta CDR3 regions used RNA transcripts. The workflow started with a first-round RT-PCR run with HTBI primers and then moved on to a second-round multiplex PCR. TCRdb redid the calling of the multiplex PCR reads with MiXCR, one entry per CDR3 protein. This table has roughly 500,000 distinct CDR3 sequences, about an eighth appearing once. With a duration under 3 months, ophthalmopathy in the donors showed moderate-to-severe activity, CAS ≥3 and NOSPECS ≥4. In this sample, this clonotype turned up many times. The antigen is not known.

The chain couples TRBV5-1 to TRBJ1-1; 7 positions agree with TRBD1. The sequencing input was blood. This sequence originates from a woman in her twenties or thirties with Graves' ophthalmopathy. This chain's CDR3 is CASSLRGQVNTEAFF. In nucleotides, the CDR3 is TGCGCCAGCAGCTTACGAGGACAGGTGAACACTGAAGCTTTCTTT.